These 4 T cell receptor beta chains were sequenced from one sample in a study of neurological immune-mediated disorders. TCRdb re-derived calls from the 5' RACE reads in MiXCR, one entry per CDR3 protein. The sample contains about 31,000 distinct CDR3 sequences, around 4% of which appear only once. The sample was CD4+ T cells from blood. The receptor set was obtained from a woman aged 40 to 50 in good health.

This clonotype is deemed medium-sized. This chain uses TRBV5-1 with TRBJ2-3; no clear D. The V end lost 0 bases, the J end lost 3 bases, and 8 bases lay between the germline ends. The CDR3 consists of 14 residues. Germline lookup yields CDR1 SGHRS and CDR2 YFSETQ. The DNA of the CDR3 is TGCGCCAGCAGCTTGGGTGACGGTACAGATACGCAGTATTTT. It translates to CASSLGDGTDTQYF. Using reference TRBV5-1 and TRBJ2-3 for the parts outside the CDR3, the full variable domain is KAGVTQTPRYLIKTRGQQVTLSCSPISGHRSVSWYQQTPGQGLQFLFEYFSETQRNKGNFPGRFSGRQFSNSRSEMNVSTLELGDSALYLCASSLGDGTDTQYFGPGTRLTVL.

The table lists this clonotype with many counts. J is TRBJ1-5 and V is TRBV7-9; 8 nucleotides line up with TRBD1. Germline trimming cut 4 bases from V and 7 bases from J; bases unmatched to any gene: 12. The CDR3 has 16 residues. The germline gives CDR1 SEHNR, CDR2 FQNEAQ (reference sequence). The CDR3 DNA sequence: TGTGCCAGCAGCTCAGCTTCCGGGACAGGAGGCCAGCCCCAGCATTTT. It yields the protein CASSSASGTGGQPQHF.

This clonotype was counted ten times or more. The rearrangement joins TRBV6-1 to TRBJ1-3; TRBD1 matches 8 bases. Germline V gene sequence: CDR1 MNHNS, CDR2 SASEGT. The CDR3 contains 15 residues. Losses at the gene ends were 1 base for V and 3 bases for J; bases not matched to a gene: 2. CDR3 region: CASSEDRGGGNTIYF. CDR3 DNA: TGTGCCAGCAGTGAAGACAGGGGGGGTGGAAACACCATATATTTT.

As regards this clonotype: Since a much larger clone is just one base distant, this may be a read error. This chain connects TRBV5-5 to TRBJ1-1; 7 nucleotides match TRBD1. The CDR3 is made up of 12 amino acids. Germline CDR1 is SGHKS and CDR2 is YYEKEE (reference sequence). In nucleotides, the CDR3 is TGTGTCAGCAACATACCACAGGGGGAAGCTTTCTTT. Translating it yields CVSNIPQGEAFF. Based on the CDR3 plus reference TRBV5-5 and TRBJ1-1, the full variable domain is DAGVTQSPTHLIKTRGQQVTLRCSPISGHKSVSWYQQVLGQGPQFIFQYYEKEERGRGNFPDRFSARQFPNYSSELNVNALLLGDSALYLCVSNIPQGEAFFGQGTRLTVV.